This T cell receptor beta chain appears in the sequencing data of a study of beta chain features in type 1 diabetes. Findings and caveats of the study: All four CD4+ subsets from Type 1 diabetes patients carried moderately but significantly shorter TCRB CDR3s. Diminished insertions and augmented deletions at VDJ junctions characterized type 1 diabetes patients. The study found that naive, central memory and Treg TCRB repertoires appeared more similar in patients than in healthy donors.

As every portion of the isolated RNA was reverse transcribed, the sequencing read expressed TCRB transcripts. Assay: immunoSEQ multiplex PCR; the TCRdb copy retains only in-frame clones and omits some. The table shows hundreds of thousands of clones, with roughly 13% occurring only once. The germline V gene encodes CDR1 LNHDA and CDR2 SQIVND (reference sequence). V trimming: 4 bases; J trimming: 2 bases; junction bases outside the gene matches: 3. The CDR3 is 15 amino acids. About this clone itself: Its antigen remains unknown.

This clonotype was sampled from a woman younger than 30 with type 1 diabetes. The sequenced material came from naive CD4+ T cells from blood. J is TRBJ1-2 and V is TRBV19; 11 nucleotides align to TRBD1. The CDR3 DNA is TGTGCCAGTAGTACCCGGGACAGGGGGAACTATGGCTACACCTTC. This sequence encodes CASSTRDRGNYGYTF.